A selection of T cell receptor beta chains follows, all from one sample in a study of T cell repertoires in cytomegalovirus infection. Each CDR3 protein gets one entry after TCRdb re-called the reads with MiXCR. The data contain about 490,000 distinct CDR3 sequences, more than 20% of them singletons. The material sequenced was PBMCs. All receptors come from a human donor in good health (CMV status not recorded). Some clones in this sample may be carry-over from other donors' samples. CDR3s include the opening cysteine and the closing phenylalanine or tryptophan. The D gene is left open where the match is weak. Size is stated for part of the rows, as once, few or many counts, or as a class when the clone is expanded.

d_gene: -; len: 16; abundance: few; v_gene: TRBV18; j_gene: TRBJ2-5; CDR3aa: CASSPRVAGLQETQYF; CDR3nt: TGTGCCAGCTCACCAAGGGTTGCGGGCCTCCAAGAGACCCAGTACTTC
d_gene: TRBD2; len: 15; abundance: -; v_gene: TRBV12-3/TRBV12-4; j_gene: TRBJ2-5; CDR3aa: CASSPTQSGKETQYF; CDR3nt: TGTGCCAGCAGTCCAACCCAGAGCGGGAAAGAGACCCAGTACTTC
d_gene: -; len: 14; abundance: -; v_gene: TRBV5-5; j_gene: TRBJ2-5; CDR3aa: CASSLLQQVETQYF; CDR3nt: TGTGCCAGCAGCTTGCTACAGCAGGTAGAGACCCAGTACTTC
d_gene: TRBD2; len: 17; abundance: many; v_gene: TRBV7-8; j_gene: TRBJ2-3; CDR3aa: CASSASAIAGVTDTQYF; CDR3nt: TGTGCCAGCAGCGCCTCGGCGATAGCGGGAGTCACAGATACGCAGTATTTT
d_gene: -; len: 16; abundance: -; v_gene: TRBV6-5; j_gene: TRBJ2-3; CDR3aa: CASSYSGPTDTDTQYF; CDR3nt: TGTGCCAGCAGTTATTCGGGACCGACAGACACAGATACGCAGTATTTT
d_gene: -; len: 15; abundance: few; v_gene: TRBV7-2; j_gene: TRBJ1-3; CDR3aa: CASSLEVGSGNTIYF; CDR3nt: TGTGCCAGCAGCTTAGAAGTGGGCTCTGGAAACACCATATATTTT
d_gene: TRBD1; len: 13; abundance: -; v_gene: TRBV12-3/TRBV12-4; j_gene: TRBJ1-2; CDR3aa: CASTSQGAYGYTF; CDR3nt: TGTGCCAGCACCTCGCAGGGGGCATATGGCTACACCTTC
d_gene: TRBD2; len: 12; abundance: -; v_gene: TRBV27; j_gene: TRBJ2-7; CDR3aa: CASRGGAYEQYF; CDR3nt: TGTGCCAGCAGGGGAGGGGCCTACGAGCAGTACTTC
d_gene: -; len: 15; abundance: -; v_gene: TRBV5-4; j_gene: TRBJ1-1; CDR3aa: CASSFSGGGNTEAFF; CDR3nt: TGTGCCAGCAGCTTTTCCGGGGGAGGGAACACTGAAGCTTTCTTT
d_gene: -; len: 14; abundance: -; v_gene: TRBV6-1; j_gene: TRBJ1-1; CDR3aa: CASSESGRFTEAFF; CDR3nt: TGTGCCAGCAGTGAATCAGGCAGGTTCACTGAAGCTTTCTTT
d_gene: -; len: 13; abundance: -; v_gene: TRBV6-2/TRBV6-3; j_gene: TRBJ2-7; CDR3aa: CASSYTPLSEQYF; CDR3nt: TGTGCCAGCAGTTACACCCCTTTGAGCGAGCAGTACTTC